The 5 T cell receptor beta chains below come from one sample, sequenced in a study of spatial heterogeneity in lung cancer. TCRdb used MiXCR to reprocess the 5' RACE reads, holding one entry per CDR3 protein. The data show some 21,000 distinct CDR3 sequences, 4.5% to 5% seen once. Time point noted: sample taken at primary tumor resection. The input material, whole RNA from tumor, nontumor lung or frozen PBMC, was sequenced unsorted. The sequences come from PBMCs, collected at surgery. These receptors were obtained from a male donor with early-stage non-small cell lung cancer.

By share of the sample, this clonotype is medium-sized (0.01 to 0.1%). The rearrangement joins TRBV29-1 to TRBJ2-3; D remains unclear. The V gene's germline CDR1 is SQVTM and CDR2 ANQGSEA. V lost 7 bases, J lost 9 bases, and 14 bases lay in between. CDR3 length: 11 amino acids. CDR3 residues: CSAMVLKTQYF. The CDR3 nucleotides are TGCAGCGCGATGGTCCTGAAGACGCAGTATTTT.

This clonotype was observed at least ten times. The chain has TRBV25-1 and TRBJ1-1; possible D gene TRBD1, 6 bases. V was pared by 0 bases and J by 7 bases, with 15 bases between. The CDR3 is made up of 15 amino acids. Germline assignment: CDR1 MGHDK and CDR2 SYGVNS. The CDR3 bases are TGTGCCAGCAGTGAATATGGAACAGGGAGTCATGAAGCTTTCTTT. It translates to CASSEYGTGSHEAFF.

This clonotype is judged hyperexpanded (1% or more). The V call is TRBV2, the J call TRBJ2-1; no clear D. The CDR3 extends over 12 amino acids. Germline CDR1 reads SNHLY; CDR2 reads FYNNEI. V lost 2 bases and J lost 6, with 5 bases in between. The CDR3 loop is CASSEFTNEQFF. Written as DNA, the CDR3 is TGTGCCAGCAGTGAATTCACCAATGAGCAGTTCTTC.

The sample holds many counts of this clonotype. The rearrangement uses TRBV5-6 and TRBJ1-2, with unresolved D. V lost 6 bases and J 8 bases, leaving 14 bases between the germline ends. The CDR3 covers 12 residues. In germline, CDR1 is SGHDT, CDR2 YYEEEE. CDR3 region: CASKITGRGYTF. The CDR3 region has the DNA TGTGCCAGCAAAATAACGGGCCGCGGCTACACCTTC.

This clonotype is classed as large. V gene TRBV20-1 combines with J gene TRBJ1-1; the D is unclear. Trimming took off 4 bases at V and 5 bases at J, with 11 bases between the two ends. This CDR3 is 12 amino acids long. The germline V gene has CDR1 DFQATT and CDR2 SNEGSKA (reference sequence). The chain's CDR3 is CSAMMGPTEAFF. The CDR3 nucleotides read TGCAGTGCTATGATGGGTCCTACTGAAGCTTTCTTT.